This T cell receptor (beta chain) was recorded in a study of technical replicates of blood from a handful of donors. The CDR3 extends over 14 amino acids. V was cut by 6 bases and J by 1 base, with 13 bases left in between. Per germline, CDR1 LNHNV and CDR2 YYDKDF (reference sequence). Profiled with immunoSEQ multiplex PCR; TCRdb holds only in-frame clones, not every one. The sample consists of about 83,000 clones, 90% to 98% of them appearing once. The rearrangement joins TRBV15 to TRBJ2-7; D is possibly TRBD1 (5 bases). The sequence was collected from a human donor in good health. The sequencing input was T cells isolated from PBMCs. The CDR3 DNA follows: TGTGCCACCAGAGTGACAGTGACATCCTACGAGCAGTACTTC. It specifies CATRVTVTSYEQYF.